This T cell receptor (beta chain) was documented in a study of cytomegalovirus exposure and HLA in healthy donors. Profiled with immunoSEQ multiplex PCR; TCRdb holds only in-frame clones, not every one. This table has about 200,000 clones, almost 90% appearing once. This CDR3 is 19 amino acids long. V lost 4 bases to trimming and J lost 2 bases; unmatched junction nucleotides: 13. CDR1 and CDR2 (germline): SGHNT, YENEEA. Findings of the study overall: Confirmation in vitro established that three CMV-associated chains were specific for CMV antigens. The listing of roughly 160 TCR beta chains classed them as cytomegalovirus-associated. Most TCR sequences were seen very rarely across donors, but some public TCRs occurred in many.

As to this clone: Its antigen is not known.

It was the roughly 130-subject validation cohort, separate from the approximately 680-subject first cohort, to which the donors belonged. The source material was PBMCs. The V gene is TRBV11-3, the J gene TRBJ2-2; the match to TRBD2 covers 10 bases. The TCR sequence derives from a woman between 18 and 29 years old in good health and CMV-seronegative. This CDR3 reads CASSSSRWGTSENTGELFF. The CDR3, as DNA: TGTGCCAGCAGCTCCTCCCGGTGGGGGACTAGCGAAAACACCGGGGAGCTGTTTTTT.